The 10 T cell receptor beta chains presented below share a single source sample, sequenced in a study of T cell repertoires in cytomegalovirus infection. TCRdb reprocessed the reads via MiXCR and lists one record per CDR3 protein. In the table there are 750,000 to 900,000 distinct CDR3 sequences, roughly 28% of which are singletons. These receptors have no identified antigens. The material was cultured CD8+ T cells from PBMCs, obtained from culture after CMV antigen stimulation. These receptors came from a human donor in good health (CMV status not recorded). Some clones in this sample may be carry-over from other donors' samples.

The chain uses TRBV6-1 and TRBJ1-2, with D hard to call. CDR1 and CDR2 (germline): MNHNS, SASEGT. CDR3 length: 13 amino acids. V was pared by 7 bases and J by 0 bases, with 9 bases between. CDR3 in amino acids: CASTLRANYGYTF. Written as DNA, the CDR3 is TGTGCCAGCACCCTCAGAGCTAACTATGGCTACACCTTC.

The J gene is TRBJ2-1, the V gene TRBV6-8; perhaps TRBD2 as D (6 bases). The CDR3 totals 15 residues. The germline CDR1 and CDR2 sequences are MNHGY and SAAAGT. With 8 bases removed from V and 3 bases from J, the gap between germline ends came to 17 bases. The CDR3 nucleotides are TGTGCCAGCGGGTTCGGCGGGGAAGGCTACAATGAGCAGTTCTTC. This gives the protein CASGFGGEGYNEQFF.

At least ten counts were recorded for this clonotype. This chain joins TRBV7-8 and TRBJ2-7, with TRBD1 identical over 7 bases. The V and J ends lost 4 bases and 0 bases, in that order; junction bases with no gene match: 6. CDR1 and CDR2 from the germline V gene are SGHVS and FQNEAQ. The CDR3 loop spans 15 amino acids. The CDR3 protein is CASSSGQSNSYEQYF. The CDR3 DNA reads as TGTGCCAGCAGCTCGGGACAGTCGAACTCCTACGAGCAGTACTTC. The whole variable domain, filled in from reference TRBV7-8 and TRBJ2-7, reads GAGVSQSPRYKVAKRGQDVALRCDPISGHVSLFWYQQALGQGPEFLTYFQNEAQLDKSGLPSDRFFAERPEGSVSTLKIQRTQQEDSAVYLCASSSGQSNSYEQYFGPGTRLTVT.

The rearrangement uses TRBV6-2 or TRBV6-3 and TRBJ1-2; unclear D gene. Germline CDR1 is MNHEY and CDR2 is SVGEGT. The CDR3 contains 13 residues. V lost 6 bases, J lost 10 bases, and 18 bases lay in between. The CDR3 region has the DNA TGTGCCAGCAGCTACGGAATGTCGGGTGACTACACCTTC. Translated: CASSYGMSGDYTF.

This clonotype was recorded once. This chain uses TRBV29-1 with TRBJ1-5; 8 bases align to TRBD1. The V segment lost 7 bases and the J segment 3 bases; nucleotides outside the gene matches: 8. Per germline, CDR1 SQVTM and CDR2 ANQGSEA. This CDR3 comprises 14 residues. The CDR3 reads CSAQTGAINQPQHF. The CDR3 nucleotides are TGCAGCGCACAGACAGGGGCCATCAATCAGCCCCAGCATTTT.

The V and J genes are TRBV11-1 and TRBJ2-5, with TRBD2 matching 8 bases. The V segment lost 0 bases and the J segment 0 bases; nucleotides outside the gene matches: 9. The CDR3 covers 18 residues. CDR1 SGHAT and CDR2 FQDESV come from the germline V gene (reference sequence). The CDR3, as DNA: TGTGCCAGCAGCTTAGCTCCTTATAGCGGGACGTACCAAGAGACCCAGTACTTC. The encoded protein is CASSLAPYSGTYQETQYF.

CDR3 sequence (DNA): TGTGCCAGCAGTTACCCAGAACAGGGGGCGCTGGATGGCTACACCTTC. Translation gives CASSYPEQGALDGYTF. This rearrangement joins TRBV6-2 or TRBV6-3 to TRBJ1-2; 9 positions match TRBD1. After removal of 2 bases from V and 6 bases from J, the junction contained 10 bases not matched to a gene. The CDR3 consists of 16 residues. Germline-derived CDR1 and CDR2 are MNHEY and SVGEGT.

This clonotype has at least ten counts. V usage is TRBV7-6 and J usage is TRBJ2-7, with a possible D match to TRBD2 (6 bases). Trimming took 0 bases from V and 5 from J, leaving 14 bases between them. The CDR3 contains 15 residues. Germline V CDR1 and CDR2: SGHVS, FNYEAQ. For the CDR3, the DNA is TGTGCCAGCAGCTTAGCGATGGAGGGTTCCCACGAGCAGTACTTC. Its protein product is CASSLAMEGSHEQYF.

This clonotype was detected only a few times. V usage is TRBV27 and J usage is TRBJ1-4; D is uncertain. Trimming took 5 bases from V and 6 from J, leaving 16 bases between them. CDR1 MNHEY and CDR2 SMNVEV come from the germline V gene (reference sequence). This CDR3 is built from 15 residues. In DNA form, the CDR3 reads TGTGCCAGCAGTCGGGCTCAGGATGAATATGAAAAACTGTTTTTT. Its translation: CASSRAQDEYEKLFF.

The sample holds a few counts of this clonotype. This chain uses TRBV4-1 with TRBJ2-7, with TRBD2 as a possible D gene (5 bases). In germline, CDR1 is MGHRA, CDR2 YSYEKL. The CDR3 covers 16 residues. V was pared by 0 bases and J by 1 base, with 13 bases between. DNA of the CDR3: TGCGCCAGCAGCCAAGATCTAGCCCCTAGATCCTACGAGCAGTACTTC. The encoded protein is CASSQDLAPRSYEQYF.